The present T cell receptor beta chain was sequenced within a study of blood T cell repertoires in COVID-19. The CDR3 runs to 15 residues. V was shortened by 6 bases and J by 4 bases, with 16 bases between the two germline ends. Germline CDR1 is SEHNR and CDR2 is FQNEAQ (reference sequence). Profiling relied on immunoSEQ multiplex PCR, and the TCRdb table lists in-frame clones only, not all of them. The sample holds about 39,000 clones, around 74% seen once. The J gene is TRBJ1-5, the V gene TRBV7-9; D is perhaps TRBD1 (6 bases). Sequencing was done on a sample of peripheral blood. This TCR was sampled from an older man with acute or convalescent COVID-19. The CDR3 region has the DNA TGTGCCAGCAGACAAGGGGGAAGGGGAAATCAGCCCCAGCATTTT. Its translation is CASRQGGRGNQPQHF.